This TCR beta chain emerged from a study of T-cell reconstitution after alpha-beta-depleted transplantation in children. Study observations and caveats: In patients about two months after transplant, alpha-beta T cells reportedly arose from several hundred expanded graft clones. T-cell counts and diversity were attributed mostly to newly produced T cells one year after transplant.

V was clipped by 7 bases and J by 4 bases, with 13 bases between them. This CDR3 has 12 amino acids. Looked up from germline, CDR1 is DFQATT and CDR2 is SNEGSKA (reference sequence). Unique molecular identifiers featured in how the TCRbeta library was prepared. Each CDR3 protein is one row after TCRdb ran MiXCR on the PCR reads. There are under 750,000 distinct CDR3 sequences in the sample; approximately 22% occur only once, and roughly an eighth lies in the top ten. This clonotype has more than one count but fewer than ten. Its antigen remains unknown. The chain recombines TRBV20-1 with TRBJ1-1; D is unresolved. The source is a boy in the first two years of life who had a stem cell transplant for acute myeloid leukemia, so the T cells may come from the graft donor. The material sequenced was PBMCs, mostly from graft donor cells, taken 360 days after TCRalphabeta/CD19-depleted stem cell transplant. The CDR3 nucleotides read TGCAGTGTCAAGTCCCAACCCACTGAAGCTTTCTTT. Its translation: CSVKSQPTEAFF.